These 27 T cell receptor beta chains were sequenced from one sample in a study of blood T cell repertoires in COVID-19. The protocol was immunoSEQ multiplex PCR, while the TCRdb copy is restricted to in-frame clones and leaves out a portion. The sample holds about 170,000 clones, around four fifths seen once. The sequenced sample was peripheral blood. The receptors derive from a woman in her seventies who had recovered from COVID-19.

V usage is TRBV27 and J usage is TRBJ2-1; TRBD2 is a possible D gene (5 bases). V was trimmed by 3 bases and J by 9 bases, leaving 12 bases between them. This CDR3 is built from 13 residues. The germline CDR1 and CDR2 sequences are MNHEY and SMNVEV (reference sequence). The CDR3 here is CASSFGIGREQFF. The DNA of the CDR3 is TGTGCCAGCAGTTTCGGGATTGGACGTGAGCAGTTCTTC.

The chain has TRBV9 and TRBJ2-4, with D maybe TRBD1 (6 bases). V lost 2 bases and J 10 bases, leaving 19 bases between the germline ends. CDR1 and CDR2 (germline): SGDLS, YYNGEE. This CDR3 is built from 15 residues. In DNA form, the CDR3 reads TGTGCCAGCAGCGTTGGGGGCAGGGCGGACCCTATTCAGTACTTC. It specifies CASSVGGRADPIQYF.

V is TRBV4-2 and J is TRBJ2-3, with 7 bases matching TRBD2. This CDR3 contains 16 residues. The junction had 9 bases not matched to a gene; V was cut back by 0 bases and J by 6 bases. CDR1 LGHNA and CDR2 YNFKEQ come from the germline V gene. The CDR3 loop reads CASSQDIAREGDTQYF. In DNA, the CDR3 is TGTGCCAGCAGCCAAGATATAGCGAGGGAGGGGGATACGCAGTATTTT.

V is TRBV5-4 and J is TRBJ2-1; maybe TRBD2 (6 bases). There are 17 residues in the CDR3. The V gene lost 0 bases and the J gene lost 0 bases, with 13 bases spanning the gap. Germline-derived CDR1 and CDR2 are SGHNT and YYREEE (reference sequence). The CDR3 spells CASSLGRGTTSYNEQFF. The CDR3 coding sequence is TGTGCCAGCAGCTTGGGGCGGGGCACAACCTCCTACAATGAGCAGTTCTTC.

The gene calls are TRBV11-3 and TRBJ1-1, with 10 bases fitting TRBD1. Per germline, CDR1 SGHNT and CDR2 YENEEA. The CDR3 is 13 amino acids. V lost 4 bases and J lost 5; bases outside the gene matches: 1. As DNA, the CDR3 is TGTGCCAGCAGCTGGACAGGGGGGACTGAAGCTTTCTTT. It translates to CASSWTGGTEAFF.

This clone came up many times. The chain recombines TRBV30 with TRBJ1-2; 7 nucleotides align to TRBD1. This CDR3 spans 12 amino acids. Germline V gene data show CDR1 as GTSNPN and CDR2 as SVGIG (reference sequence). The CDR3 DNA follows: TGTGCTCGGGACAGTCGGAACTATGGCTACACCTTC. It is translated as CARDSRNYGYTF.

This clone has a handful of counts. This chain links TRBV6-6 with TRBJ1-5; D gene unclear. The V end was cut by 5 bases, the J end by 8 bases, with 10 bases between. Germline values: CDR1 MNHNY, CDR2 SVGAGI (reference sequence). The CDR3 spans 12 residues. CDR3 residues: CASSARWKPQHF. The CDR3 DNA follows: TGTGCCAGCAGTGCCAGGTGGAAGCCCCAGCATTTT.

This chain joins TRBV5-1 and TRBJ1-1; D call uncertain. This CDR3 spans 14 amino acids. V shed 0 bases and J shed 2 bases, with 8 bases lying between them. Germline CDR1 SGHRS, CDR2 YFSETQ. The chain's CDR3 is CASSLAWRNTEAFF. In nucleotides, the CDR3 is TGCGCCAGCAGCTTGGCGTGGAGAAACACTGAAGCTTTCTTT.

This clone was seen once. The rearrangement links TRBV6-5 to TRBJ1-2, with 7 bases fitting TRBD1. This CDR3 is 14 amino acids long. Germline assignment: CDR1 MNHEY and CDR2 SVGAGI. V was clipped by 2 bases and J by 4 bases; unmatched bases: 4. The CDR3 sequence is CASSYGQGVYGYTF. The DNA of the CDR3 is TGTGCCAGCAGTTACGGGCAGGGGGTCTATGGCTACACCTTC.

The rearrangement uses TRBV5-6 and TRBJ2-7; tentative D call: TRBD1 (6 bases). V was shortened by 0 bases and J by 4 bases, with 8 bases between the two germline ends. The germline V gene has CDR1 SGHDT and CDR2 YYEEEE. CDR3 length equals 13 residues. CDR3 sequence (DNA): TGTGCCAGCAGCTTGGCCAGGGGATACGAGCAGTACTTC. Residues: CASSLARGYEQYF.

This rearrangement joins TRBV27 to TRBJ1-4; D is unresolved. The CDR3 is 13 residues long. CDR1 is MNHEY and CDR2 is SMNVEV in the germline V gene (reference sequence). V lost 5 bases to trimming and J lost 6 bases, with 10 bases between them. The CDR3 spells CASSPTGYEKLFF. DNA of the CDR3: TGTGCCAGCAGTCCTACCGGGTATGAAAAACTGTTTTTT.

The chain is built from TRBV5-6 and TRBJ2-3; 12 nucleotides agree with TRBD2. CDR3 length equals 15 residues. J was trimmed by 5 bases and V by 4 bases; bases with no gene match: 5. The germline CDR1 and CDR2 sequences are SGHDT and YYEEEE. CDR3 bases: TGTGCCAGCAGCGACCCGGGACTAGCGGGAGATACGCAGTATTTT. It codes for CASSDPGLAGDTQYF.

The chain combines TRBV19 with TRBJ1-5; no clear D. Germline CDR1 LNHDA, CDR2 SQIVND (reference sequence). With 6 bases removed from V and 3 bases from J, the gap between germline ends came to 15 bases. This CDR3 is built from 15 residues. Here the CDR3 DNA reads TGTGCCAGTAGCACCACCGCGGGCACCAATCAGCCCCAGCATTTT. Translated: CASSTTAGTNQPQHF.

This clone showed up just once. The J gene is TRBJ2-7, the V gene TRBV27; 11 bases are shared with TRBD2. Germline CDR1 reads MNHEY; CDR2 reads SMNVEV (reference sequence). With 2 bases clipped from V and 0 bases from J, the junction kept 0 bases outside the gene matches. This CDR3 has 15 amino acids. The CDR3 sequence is CASSLTSGSSYEQYF. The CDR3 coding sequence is TGTGCCAGCAGTTTAACTAGCGGGAGCTCCTACGAGCAGTACTTC.

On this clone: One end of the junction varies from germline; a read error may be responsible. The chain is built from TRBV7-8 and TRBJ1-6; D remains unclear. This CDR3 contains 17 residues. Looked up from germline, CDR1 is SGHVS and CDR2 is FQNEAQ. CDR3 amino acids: CASSPTVRSPINSPLYF. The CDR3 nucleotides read TGTGCCAGCAGCCCCACGGTCCGGTCCCCGATTAATTCACCCCTCTACTTT. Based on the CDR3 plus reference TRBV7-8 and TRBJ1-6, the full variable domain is GAGVSQSPRYKVAKRGQDVALRCDPISGHVSLFWYQQALGQGPEFLTYFQNEAQLDKSGLPSDRFFAERPEGSVSTLKIQRTQQEDSAVYLCASSPTVRSPINSPLYFGNGTRLTVT.

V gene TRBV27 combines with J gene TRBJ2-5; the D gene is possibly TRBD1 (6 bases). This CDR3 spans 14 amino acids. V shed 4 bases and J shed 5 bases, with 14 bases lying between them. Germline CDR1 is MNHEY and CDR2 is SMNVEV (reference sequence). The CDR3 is CASSSLQGGETQYF. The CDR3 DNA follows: TGTGCCAGCAGTTCCTTACAGGGCGGGGAGACCCAGTACTTC.

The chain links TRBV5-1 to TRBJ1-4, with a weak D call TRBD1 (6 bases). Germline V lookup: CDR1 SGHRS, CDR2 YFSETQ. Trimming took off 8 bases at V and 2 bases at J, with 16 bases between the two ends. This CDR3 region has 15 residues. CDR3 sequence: CASTQWGGTNEKLFF. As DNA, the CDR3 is TGCGCCAGTACTCAGTGGGGGGGCACTAATGAAAAACTGTTTTTT.

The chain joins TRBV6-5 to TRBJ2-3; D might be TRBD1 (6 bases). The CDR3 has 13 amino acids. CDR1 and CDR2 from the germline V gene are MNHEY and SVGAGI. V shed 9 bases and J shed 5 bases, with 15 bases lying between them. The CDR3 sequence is CASQGTLRDTQYF. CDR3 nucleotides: TGTGCCAGTCAGGGGACCCTCCGAGATACGCAGTATTTT.

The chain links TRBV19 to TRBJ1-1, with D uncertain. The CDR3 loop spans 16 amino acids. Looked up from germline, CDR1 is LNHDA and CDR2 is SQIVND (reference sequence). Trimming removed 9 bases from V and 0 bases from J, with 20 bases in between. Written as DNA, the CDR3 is TGTGCCAGCAAGACCAGCCTAGGAGGTATGAACACTGAAGCTTTCTTT. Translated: CASKTSLGGMNTEAFF.

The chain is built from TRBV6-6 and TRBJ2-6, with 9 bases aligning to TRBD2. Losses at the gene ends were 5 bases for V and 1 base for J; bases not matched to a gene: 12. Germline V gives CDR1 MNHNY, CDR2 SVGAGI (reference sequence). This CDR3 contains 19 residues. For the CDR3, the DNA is TGTGCCAGCAGTCCGCTTGGAGCGGGAGGTAGATCTGGGGCCAACGTCCTGACTTTC. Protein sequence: CASSPLGAGGRSGANVLTF.

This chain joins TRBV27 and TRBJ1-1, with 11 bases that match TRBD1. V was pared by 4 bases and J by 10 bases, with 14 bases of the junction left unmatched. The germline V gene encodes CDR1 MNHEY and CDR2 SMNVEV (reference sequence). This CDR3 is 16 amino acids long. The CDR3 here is CASSSWTGGGELVAFF. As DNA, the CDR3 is TGTGCCAGCAGTTCCTGGACAGGGGGCGGGGAATTAGTAGCTTTCTTT.

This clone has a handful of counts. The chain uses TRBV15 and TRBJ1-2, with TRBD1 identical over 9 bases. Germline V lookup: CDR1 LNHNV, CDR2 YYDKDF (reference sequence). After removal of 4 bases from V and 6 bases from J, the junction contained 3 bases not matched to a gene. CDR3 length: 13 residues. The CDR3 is CATSTDRGDGYTF. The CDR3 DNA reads TGTGCCACCAGCACCGACAGGGGGGATGGCTACACCTTC.

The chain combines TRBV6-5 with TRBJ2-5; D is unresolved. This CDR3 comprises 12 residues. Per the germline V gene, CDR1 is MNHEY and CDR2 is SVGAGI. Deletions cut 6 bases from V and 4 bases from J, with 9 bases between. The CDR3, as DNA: TGTGCCAGCAGCAGGCCCGGAGAGACCCAGTACTTC. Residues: CASSRPGETQYF.

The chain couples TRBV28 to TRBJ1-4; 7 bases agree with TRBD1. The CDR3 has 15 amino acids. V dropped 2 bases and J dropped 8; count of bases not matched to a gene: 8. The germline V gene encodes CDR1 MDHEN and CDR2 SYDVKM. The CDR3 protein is CASSLGGQGEEKLFF. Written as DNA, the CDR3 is TGTGCCAGCAGTTTAGGAGGGCAGGGGGAAGAAAAACTGTTTTTT.

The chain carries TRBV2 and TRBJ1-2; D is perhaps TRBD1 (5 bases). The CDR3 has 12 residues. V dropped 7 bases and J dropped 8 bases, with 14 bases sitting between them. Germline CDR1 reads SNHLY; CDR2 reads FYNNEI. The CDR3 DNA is TGTGCCAGCATCCCAAGGGGAGGCGGCTACACCTTC. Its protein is CASIPRGGGYTF.

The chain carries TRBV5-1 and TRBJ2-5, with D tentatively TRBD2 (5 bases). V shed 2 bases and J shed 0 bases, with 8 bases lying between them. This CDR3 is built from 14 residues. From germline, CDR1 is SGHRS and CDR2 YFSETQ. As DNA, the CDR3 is TGCGCCAGCAGCTTCGCCGGGGACCAAGAGACCCAGTACTTC. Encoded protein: CASSFAGDQETQYF.

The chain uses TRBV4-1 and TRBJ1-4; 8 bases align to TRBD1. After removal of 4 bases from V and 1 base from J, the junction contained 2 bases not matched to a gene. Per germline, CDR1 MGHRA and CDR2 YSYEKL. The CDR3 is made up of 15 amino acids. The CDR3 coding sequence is TGCGCCAGCAGCCGAACAGGGGGAACTAATGAAAAACTGTTTTTT. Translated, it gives CASSRTGGTNEKLFF.